This T cell receptor beta chain was retrieved from a study of cytomegalovirus exposure and HLA in healthy donors. Study-wide results and limits: Common viral pathogens seemed, in a later analysis, to connect with several of the most significant clusters.

Primers for the PCR totalled 60 Vbeta and 13 Jbeta. The method was immunoSEQ multiplex PCR; TCRdb's version includes in-frame clones alone and lacks a portion of them. The table includes about 200,000 clones, more than 65% detected once. Germline V gene sequence: CDR1 GTSNPN, CDR2 SVGIG (reference sequence). CDR3 size: 14 residues. With 8 bases removed from V and 8 bases from J, the gap between germline ends came to 24 bases. About this clone itself: Its antigen is not identified.

Sequencing was carried out using PBMCs. The receptor was isolated from a man aged 50 to 60 in good health and CMV-seronegative. The chain is built from TRBV30 and TRBJ1-2, with D unclear. The DNA for the CDR3 is TGTGCCCAGGTGATAATGGGGAGATCGAGCGGCTACACCTTC. It codes for CAQVIMGRSSGYTF.